Shown below are 20 T cell receptor beta chains from a single sample sequenced in a study of human thymus T cells. Thymus tissue was removed during corrective cardiac surgery. Measured with immunoSEQ multiplex PCR; TCRdb has only the in-frame clones, and not every one. The sample includes under 150,000 clones, approximately 96% of them seen just once. Material for sequencing was thymus tissue. The receptors here all came from a boy less than two years old with a congenital heart defect but otherwise immunologically healthy.

The chain recombines TRBV7-9 with TRBJ2-5; D remains ambiguous. The germline V gene encodes CDR1 SEHNR and CDR2 FQNEAQ (reference sequence). V was shortened by 4 bases and J by 2 bases, with 8 bases between the two germline ends. The CDR3 runs to 13 residues. The CDR3 bases are TGTGCCAGCAGCTCTGGGGTTCAAGAGACCCAGTACTTC. This sequence encodes CASSSGVQETQYF.

The rearrangement uses TRBV28 and TRBJ2-3; no firm D call. CDR1 MDHEN and CDR2 SYDVKM come from the germline V gene. V was trimmed by 1 base and J by 1 base, leaving 9 bases between them. This CDR3 is built from 15 residues. The CDR3 spells CASSLSLPGTDTQYF. CDR3 bases: TGTGCCAGCAGTTTATCCCTCCCGGGCACAGATACGCAGTATTTT.

The V call is TRBV21-1, the J call TRBJ1-3; the table's D call TRBD1 went unverified against the DNA. TRBV21-1 is an annotated pseudogene. CDR3 length: 17 residues. DNA for the CDR3: TGTGCCAGCAGCAGAGAAGGGGACACTTACTCTGGAAACACCATATATTTT. It specifies CASSREGDTYSGNTIYF.

This clone has only one observation. The chain is built from TRBV2 and TRBJ1-2; D gene uncertain. V lost 0 bases and J lost 4, with 18 bases in between. The germline V gene has CDR1 SNHLY and CDR2 FYNNEI. This CDR3 is built from 17 residues. The CDR3 DNA reads TGTGCCAGCAGTGAAGCGCATCACCGGGCGGCCGGCTATGGCTACACCTTC. Amino acid sequence: CASSEAHHRAAGYGYTF.

The rearrangement links TRBV19 to TRBJ1-1; D ambiguous. The CDR3 sequence is 15 residues long. CDR1 is LNHDA and CDR2 is SQIVND in the germline V gene (reference sequence). Trimming shortened V by 3 bases and J by 3 bases, and 14 bases separated the two germline ends. CDR3 residues: CASSIRGSEYTEAFF. The CDR3, as DNA: TGTGCCAGTAGTATCCGAGGGAGTGAGTACACTGAAGCTTTCTTT. Complete variable domain (other parts from reference TRBV19 and TRBJ1-1): DGGITQSPKYLFRKEGQNVTLSCEQNLNHDAMYWYRQDPGQGLRLIYYSQIVNDFQKGDIAEGYSVSREKKESFPLTVTSAQKNPTAFYLCASSIRGSEYTEAFFGQGTRLTVV.

V and J are TRBV7-9 and TRBJ2-3; D not certain. CDR1 is SEHNR and CDR2 is FQNEAQ in the germline V gene (reference sequence). The CDR3 totals 15 residues. The germline V and J ends were trimmed by 3 bases and 1 base, with 11 bases remaining between them. CDR3 sequence reads: CASSFTGRRTDTQYF. In nucleotides, the CDR3 is TGTGCCAGCAGCTTTACGGGCAGACGCACAGATACGCAGTATTTT.

This rearrangement joins TRBV9 to TRBJ2-7, with unresolved D. From germline, CDR1 is SGDLS and CDR2 YYNGEE. The V gene lost 2 bases and the J gene lost 2 bases, with 11 bases spanning the gap. CDR3 length equals 14 residues. This CDR3 reads CASSVGLSTYEQYF. CDR3 in DNA: TGTGCCAGCAGCGTTGGCCTATCTACCTACGAGCAGTACTTC.

This rearrangement joins TRBV5-6 to TRBJ2-5; D gene ambiguous. CDR3 length equals 16 residues. The germline CDR1 and CDR2 sequences are SGHDT and YYEEEE. V lost 3 bases to trimming and J lost 0 bases, with 15 bases between them. This CDR3 reads CASSSLSTEYQETQYF. The CDR3 DNA sequence: TGTGCCAGCAGCTCACTTTCGACTGAGTACCAAGAGACCCAGTACTTC.

The V gene is TRBV7-9, the J gene TRBJ2-1; unclear D gene. CDR3 length equals 17 residues. V was shortened by 5 bases and J by 3 bases, with 20 bases between the two germline ends. Germline-derived CDR1 and CDR2 are SEHNR and FQNEAQ (reference sequence). Written as DNA, the CDR3 is TGTGCCAGCAGCCACCCCAGGCGGTACAGCCTCTACAATGAGCAGTTCTTC. It specifies CASSHPRRYSLYNEQFF.

This clone was seen a single time. The chain links TRBV5-6 to TRBJ1-1; the D gene is possibly TRBD1 (5 bases). Germline values: CDR1 SGHDT, CDR2 YYEEEE. This CDR3 has 14 residues. Trimming cost V 4 bases and J 1 base, with 11 bases left between them. CDR3 loop: CASSPVGGNTEAFF. The CDR3 region has the DNA TGTGCCAGCAGCCCCGTCGGGGGGAACACTGAAGCTTTCTTT.

The genes are TRBV6-6 and TRBJ2-7; 14 bases fit TRBD2. The CDR3 loop spans 16 amino acids. Germline values: CDR1 MNHNY, CDR2 SVGAGI (reference sequence). The trim removed 6 bases at V and 2 bases at J, leaving 6 bases unmatched. The CDR3 is CASRLTTSGGAYEQYF. The CDR3 bases are TGTGCCAGCAGATTAACGACTAGCGGGGGGGCCTACGAGCAGTACTTC.

The chain uses TRBV7-2 and TRBJ1-5; 9 bases align to TRBD1. Trimming took 4 bases from V and 0 from J; bases not matched to a gene: 13. The CDR3 is made up of 19 amino acids. Germline V gene data show CDR1 as SGHTA and CDR2 as FQGNSA. In DNA, the CDR3 is TGTGCCAGCAGCTGGGACAGGGTGGCCCCGCTAAATAGCAATCAGCCCCAGCATTTT. Its translation: CASSWDRVAPLNSNQPQHF.

This clone has just one count. This rearrangement joins TRBV30 to TRBJ2-3, with D perhaps matching TRBD1 or TRBD2 (8 bases each). The CDR3 extends over 19 amino acids. CDR1 and CDR2 from the germline V gene are GTSNPN and SVGIG (reference sequence). V lost 2 bases, J lost 5 bases, and 29 bases lay in between. CDR3 DNA sequence: TGTGCCTGGAGTCCCGCAGGGACAGGTCGCGGGGGGTTCCGAGATACGCAGTATTTT. This translates into CAWSPAGTGRGGFRDTQYF. The whole variable domain, remainder taken from reference TRBV30 and TRBJ2-3, is SQTIHQWPATLVQPVGSPLSLECTVEGTSNPNLYWYRQAAGRGLQLLFYSVGIGQISSEVPQNLSASRPQDRQFILSSKKLLLSDSGFYLCAWSPAGTGRGGFRDTQYFGPGTRLTVL.

The chain has TRBV10-1 and TRBJ2-2; D unresolved. CDR1 is WNHNN and CDR2 is SYGVQD in the germline V gene (reference sequence). The length of the CDR3 is 14 residues. Deletions cut 1 base from V and 0 bases from J, with 3 bases between. The CDR3 here is CASSEFANTGELFF. As DNA, the CDR3 is TGCGCCAGCAGTGAGTTCGCGAACACCGGGGAGCTGTTTTTT.

This rearrangement joins TRBV12-2 to TRBJ1-1. TRBV12-2 is noted as a pseudogene. The CDR3 contains 16 residues. CDR3 sequence reads: CASRPWAGSVNTEAFF. The CDR3 bases are TGTGCAAGTCGCCCCTGGGCAGGGAGTGTGAACACTGAAGCTTTCTTT.

V is TRBV7-9 and J is TRBJ2-5; TRBD2 agrees at 12 bases. Trimming at V came to 8 bases and at J to 1 base, leaving 2 bases not matched to a gene. The germline gives CDR1 SEHNR, CDR2 FQNEAQ (reference sequence). The CDR3 length is 14 residues. The CDR3 DNA follows: TGTGCCAGCCGGACTAGCGGGGCCCAAGAGACCCAGTACTTC. Its protein product is CASRTSGAQETQYF.

This clone was found once. The chain uses TRBV6-1 and TRBJ1-2; 7 nucleotides agree with TRBD1. Germline V gives CDR1 MNHNS, CDR2 SASEGT. This CDR3 comprises 16 residues. Unmatched junction bases numbered 11, after V lost 2 bases and J lost 5 bases. The CDR3 sequence: CASSEYWTGRRYGYTF. Written as DNA, the CDR3 is TGTGCCAGCAGTGAATATTGGACAGGCCGCCGGTATGGCTACACCTTC.

This chain connects TRBV6-4 to TRBJ2-3; no clear D. Trimming shortened V by 10 bases and J by 1 base, and 9 bases separated the two germline ends. The germline V gene has CDR1 MRHNA and CDR2 SNTAGT. The CDR3 contains 12 residues. The chain's CDR3 is CATPACTDTQYF. In DNA, the CDR3 is TGTGCCACCCCGGCTTGCACAGATACGCAGTATTTT.

The chain employs TRBV7-2 and TRBJ2-2; D is unclear. Trimming took 5 bases from V and 4 from J, leaving 5 bases between them. This CDR3 contains 12 residues. Looked up from germline, CDR1 is SGHTA and CDR2 is FQGNSA. This CDR3 reads CASSLPTGELFF. CDR3 bases: TGTGCCAGCAGCCTACCCACCGGGGAGCTGTTTTTT.

The rearrangement links TRBV15 to TRBJ1-4; no firm D call. Germline-derived CDR1 and CDR2 are LNHNV and YYDKDF (reference sequence). V gave up 7 bases and J gave up 3 bases, with 15 bases separating them. CDR3 length equals 15 residues. This chain's CDR3 is CATICPVIPNEKLFF. In nucleotides, the CDR3 is TGTGCCACCATTTGCCCGGTAATTCCTAATGAAAAACTGTTTTTT. Supplemented by reference TRBV15 and TRBJ1-4, the full variable domain reads DAMVIQNPRYQVTQFGKPVTLSCSQTLNHNVMYWYQQKSSQAPKLLFHYYDKDFNNEADTPDNFQSRRPNTSFCFLDIRSPGLGDTAMYLCATICPVIPNEKLFFGSGTQLSVL.